The 31 T cell receptor beta chains below come from one sample, sequenced in a study of T cells in Graves' hyperthyroidism and ophthalmopathy. RNA transcripts yielded amplified TCR beta CDR3 regions. First-round RT-PCR with HTBI primers amplified the TCR CDR3 region. TCRdb passed the multiplex PCR reads through MiXCR, listing each CDR3 protein once. Of roughly 700,000 distinct CDR3 sequences in the sample, around 15% were seen once. The specimen sequenced was blood. The receptors derive from a woman under 30 with Graves' hyperthyroidism.

This clonotype was picked up a small number of times. This chain uses TRBV7-2 with TRBJ1-5; TRBD1 matches 9 bases. This CDR3 region has 15 residues. Per the germline V gene, CDR1 is SGHTA and CDR2 is FQGNSA. V shed 4 bases and J 8 bases; nucleotides not matched to a gene: 9. CDR3 in amino acids: CASSSAGQGMEPQHF. The CDR3, as DNA: TGTGCCAGCAGCTCGGCGGGACAGGGAATGGAGCCCCAGCATTTT.

This rearrangement joins TRBV3-1 to TRBJ1-2; TRBD1 matches at 10 bases. CDR3 size: 16 residues. V trimming: 1 base; J trimming: 3 bases; junction bases outside the gene matches: 5. Looked up from germline, CDR1 is LGHDT and CDR2 is YNNKEL (reference sequence). CDR3 nucleotide sequence: TGTGCCAGCAGCCAAGGATTCGGGACAGGGGACTATGGCTACACCTTC. Protein sequence: CASSQGFGTGDYGYTF.

This clonotype was counted a few times. This chain connects TRBV28 to TRBJ1-1; D possibly corresponds to TRBD1 (5 bases). From germline, CDR1 is MDHEN and CDR2 SYDVKM. The CDR3 loop spans 17 amino acids. The V and J ends lost 7 bases and 0 bases respectively, with 21 bases between them. CDR3 DNA: TGTGCCAGCACCGGAATGGGGGGGGGGTACATGAACACTGAAGCTTTCTTT. Protein sequence: CASTGMGGGYMNTEAFF.

In this sample, this clonotype turned up a few times. The J gene is TRBJ2-1, the V gene TRBV14; TRBD1 matches 8 bases. Losses at the gene ends were 0 bases for V and 3 bases for J; bases not matched to a gene: 16. This CDR3 has 20 residues. Germline CDR1 and CDR2: SGHDN and FVKESK. In DNA form, the CDR3 reads TGTGCCAGCAGCCAAGAGTCGTTCAGGGGGCTGGAGTATGGCTACAATGAGCAGTTCTTC. It specifies CASSQESFRGLEYGYNEQFF.

The rearrangement joins TRBV6-5 to TRBJ1-1; D gene ambiguous. The CDR3 is made up of 14 amino acids. With 2 bases removed from V and 0 bases from J, the gap between germline ends came to 7 bases. The germline V gene encodes CDR1 MNHEY and CDR2 SVGAGI. CDR3 nucleotides: TGTGCCAGCAGTTACGGATTCATGAACACTGAAGCTTTCTTT. This translates into CASSYGFMNTEAFF.

This clonotype was found many times. V gene TRBV20-1 combines with J gene TRBJ2-3, with TRBD2 matching 9 bases. Per germline, CDR1 DFQATT and CDR2 SNEGSKA (reference sequence). After removal of 5 bases from V and 0 bases from J, the junction contained 6 bases not matched to a gene. This CDR3 contains 15 residues. CDR3 protein: CSAPISGRSTDTQYF. CDR3 nucleotide sequence: TGCAGTGCTCCGATAAGCGGGAGGAGCACAGATACGCAGTATTTT.

This clonotype was observed a few times. The chain has TRBV2 and TRBJ2-7, with 11 bases lining up with TRBD1. V was clipped by 9 bases and J by 2 bases; unmatched bases: 9. Per germline, CDR1 SNHLY and CDR2 FYNNEI. The CDR3 extends over 15 amino acids. The CDR3 spells CASSHRDRGTYEQYF. The CDR3 DNA sequence: TGTGCCAGTAGCCACAGGGACAGGGGGACCTACGAGCAGTACTTC.

This clonotype was counted at least ten times. The rearrangement joins TRBV20-1 to TRBJ2-7; TRBD2 might be the D (5 bases). CDR3 length: 14 amino acids. Germline V gene lookup returns CDR1 DFQATT and CDR2 SNEGSKA (reference sequence). Trimming pared 5 bases from V and 1 base from J, leaving 15 bases between. The CDR3 bases are TGCAGTGCTTCCGGACTTCAGGAGTCCTACGAGCAGTACTTC. It codes for CSASGLQESYEQYF.

This clonotype showed up just once. The rearrangement links TRBV11-2 to TRBJ1-6; 7 bases are a match to TRBD1. Losses at the gene ends were 5 bases for V and 10 bases for J; bases not matched to a gene: 8. The germline CDR1 and CDR2 sequences are SGHAT and FQNNGV. The CDR3 contains 14 residues. CDR3 DNA: TGTGCCAGCAGCGGGACCACAGGGGACTCACCCCTCCACTTT. Protein sequence: CASSGTTGDSPLHF.

The sample holds many counts of this clonotype. J is TRBJ1-5 and V is TRBV30, with no clear D. Trimming shortened V by 2 bases and J by 0 bases, and 17 bases separated the two germline ends. The CDR3 covers 17 residues. CDR1 is GTSNPN, CDR2 SVGIG, per germline (reference sequence). The CDR3 region has the DNA TGTGCCTGGAGTTCACCCTGGACCGTATATAGCAATCAGCCCCAGCATTTT. Translating gives CAWSSPWTVYSNQPQHF. Using reference TRBV30 and TRBJ1-5 for the parts outside the CDR3, the full variable domain is SQTIHQWPATLVQPVGSPLSLECTVEGTSNPNLYWYRQAAGRGLQLLFYSVGIGQISSEVPQNLSASRPQDRQFILSSKKLLLSDSGFYLCAWSSPWTVYSNQPQHFGDGTRLSIL.

This clonotype was counted a few times. The V call is TRBV12-3 or TRBV12-4, the J call TRBJ1-3; no clear D. This CDR3 region has 17 residues. V was clipped by 4 bases and J by 0 bases, with 16 bases between them. CDR3 DNA sequence: TGTGCCAGCAGTTCCAGGCAGACAAGAAGCTCTGGAAACACCATATATTTT. This codes for CASSSRQTRSSGNTIYF.

J is TRBJ2-1 and V is TRBV15; D is possibly TRBD1 (5 bases). The CDR3 is 14 amino acids. Germline loops: CDR1 LNHNV, CDR2 YYDKDF (reference sequence). The ends were cut back, 0 bases at V and 12 bases at J, with 15 bases in the middle. CDR3 nucleotide sequence: TGTGCCACCAGCAGAGATACCTCGTTTAGGGGGCAGTTCTTC. It specifies CATSRDTSFRGQFF.

The chain employs TRBV5-5 and TRBJ2-5; D call uncertain. This CDR3 has 16 residues. Deletions cut 4 bases from V and 4 bases from J, with 20 bases between. Germline CDR1 reads SGHKS; CDR2 reads YYEKEE (reference sequence). The CDR3 loop reads CASSPRPGTGGETQYF. CDR3 nucleotide sequence: TGTGCCAGCAGCCCCCGCCCGGGCACGGGCGGAGAGACCCAGTACTTC.

This clonotype was counted between two and nine times. The chain uses TRBV7-3 and TRBJ2-1, with 7 nucleotides matching TRBD1. Germline CDR1 reads SGHTA; CDR2 reads FQGTGA. With V trimmed by 5 bases and J by 10 bases, 11 bases remained unmatched. The CDR3 runs 14 residues. The CDR3 coding sequence is TGTGCCAGCAGCCGCCGCGGTCAGGGGGACGAGCAGTTCTTC. Amino acid sequence: CASSRRGQGDEQFF.

The table lists this clonotype with a few counts. The gene calls are TRBV20-1 and TRBJ2-2; TRBD2 agrees at 13 bases. The trim removed 2 bases at V and 8 bases at J, leaving 5 bases unmatched. The germline gives CDR1 DFQATT, CDR2 SNEGSKA (reference sequence). The CDR3 has 15 amino acids. Here the CDR3 reads CSARTGLAGAGELFF. The DNA of the CDR3 is TGCAGTGCTAGAACCGGACTAGCGGGAGCTGGGGAGCTGTTTTTT.

This clonotype showed up many times. The V gene is TRBV27, the J gene TRBJ1-5, with D tentatively TRBD1 (6 bases). The CDR3 consists of 16 residues. V was trimmed by 7 bases and J by 4 bases, leaving 20 bases between them. Germline loops: CDR1 MNHEY, CDR2 SMNVEV (reference sequence). CDR3 amino acids: CASMPWAGTKNQPQHF. CDR3 bases: TGTGCCAGCATGCCCTGGGCAGGGACAAAAAATCAGCCCCAGCATTTT.

This clonotype occurred a few times. The rearrangement joins TRBV2 to TRBJ2-4; perhaps D is TRBD1 or TRBD2 (5 bases each). The ends were cut back, 7 bases at V and 0 bases at J, with 10 bases in the middle. The CDR3 is made up of 14 amino acids. Per germline, CDR1 SNHLY and CDR2 FYNNEI. Here the CDR3 DNA reads TGTGCCAGCACGGGGCGTGGAGCCAAAAACATTCAGTACTTC. It codes for CASTGRGAKNIQYF. The full variable domain, rest sourced from reference TRBV2 and TRBJ2-4, is EPEVTQTPSHQVTQMGQEVILRCVPISNHLYFYWYRQILGQKVEFLVSFYNNEISEKSEIFDDQFSVERPDGSNFTLKIRSTKLEDSAMYFCASTGRGAKNIQYFGAGTRLSVL.

This clonotype turned up a few times. The chain joins TRBV27 to TRBJ2-1, with 11 bases lining up with TRBD1. CDR1 is MNHEY, CDR2 SMNVEV, per germline (reference sequence). The ends lost 3 bases at V and 4 bases at J; junction bases unmatched: 2. The CDR3 has 15 amino acids. As DNA, the CDR3 is TGTGCCAGCAGTTTGGACAGGGGGCAATACAATGAGCAGTTCTTC. Its translation: CASSLDRGQYNEQFF.

The V call is TRBV14, the J call TRBJ2-7, with D tentatively TRBD1 (5 bases). CDR3 length equals 15 residues. CDR1 is SGHDN, CDR2 FVKESK, per germline. The germline V and J ends were trimmed by 0 bases and 4 bases, with 13 bases remaining between them. The CDR3 nucleotides read TGTGCCAGCAGCCAAGAACTAAGCAGGGTTTACGAGCAGTACTTC. This translates into CASSQELSRVYEQYF.

This clonotype was counted ten times or more. V gene TRBV20-1 combines with J gene TRBJ2-3; D might be TRBD2 (6 bases). Germline V gives CDR1 DFQATT, CDR2 SNEGSKA (reference sequence). Trimming left V 1 base short and J 2 bases short, with 10 bases between. The length of the CDR3 is 14 residues. The CDR3 sequence is CSARAGGYTDTQYF. For the CDR3, the DNA is TGCAGTGCTAGAGCAGGAGGGTACACAGATACGCAGTATTTT.

In its sample, this clonotype was seen a few times. The CDR3 DNA sequence: TGTGCCAGCAGCTTAGCTCCCTCCTACTACGAGCAGTACTTC. Translated: CASSLAPSYYEQYF. This sequence joins TRBV7-9 and TRBJ2-7; D gene unclear. V lost 0 bases and J 3 bases, leaving 9 bases between the germline ends. Germline-derived CDR1 and CDR2 are SEHNR and FQNEAQ (reference sequence). The CDR3 loop spans 14 amino acids.

The chain couples TRBV6-2 or TRBV6-3 to TRBJ2-2, with a weak D call TRBD1 (6 bases). The CDR3 is made up of 14 amino acids. With 8 bases removed from V and 3 bases from J, the gap between germline ends came to 13 bases. In germline, CDR1 is MNHEY, CDR2 SVGEGT. The DNA for the CDR3 is TGTGCCAGCTCACCGGGACACTACACCGGGGAGCTGTTTTTT. Residues: CASSPGHYTGELFF.

The table lists this clonotype with many counts. The chain joins TRBV3-1 to TRBJ1-1; D is ambiguous. Germline V CDR1 and CDR2: LGHDT, YNNKEL (reference sequence). This CDR3 contains 13 residues. The germline V and J ends were trimmed by 3 bases and 6 bases, with 11 bases remaining between them. CDR3 region: CASSQGWAAEAFF. The CDR3 DNA reads TGTGCCAGCAGCCAGGGCTGGGCCGCTGAAGCTTTCTTT.

This clonotype was detected ten times or more. The chain joins TRBV18 to TRBJ1-1; unclear D gene. This CDR3 comprises 13 residues. V was cut by 6 bases and J by 1 base, with 9 bases left in between. The germline gives CDR1 KGHSH, CDR2 LQKENI. CDR3 in DNA: TGTGCCAGCTCCTCAGACCAGAACACTGAAGCTTTCTTT. Translating it yields CASSSDQNTEAFF.

The chain carries TRBV20-1 and TRBJ2-1; 14 bases fit TRBD2. CDR3 length: 18 amino acids. With 2 bases clipped from V and 0 bases from J, the junction kept 6 bases outside the gene matches. The V gene's germline CDR1 is DFQATT and CDR2 SNEGSKA (reference sequence). The CDR3 DNA follows: TGCAGTGCTAGATGGACTAGCGGGAGGAAGGGCTCCTACAATGAGCAGTTCTTC. This translates into CSARWTSGRKGSYNEQFF.

This clonotype has a handful of counts. This chain uses TRBV27 with TRBJ1-2; TRBD1 might be the D (5 bases). V lost 4 bases and J lost 0, with 12 bases in between. The CDR3 consists of 15 residues. From germline, CDR1 is MNHEY and CDR2 SMNVEV (reference sequence). CDR3 region: CASSWGTGANYGYTF. The CDR3 nucleotides read TGTGCCAGCAGTTGGGGGACTGGAGCTAACTATGGCTACACCTTC.

This clonotype was seen more than once but under ten times. The DNA for the CDR3 is TGTGCCAGCAGCGCATACTACCGGGACAGGGCCCTTCGAACCCCCACCTACGAGCAGTACTTC. This sequence encodes CASSAYYRDRALRTPTYEQYF. This sequence joins TRBV9 and TRBJ2-7, with TRBD1 identical over 9 bases. Germline V gene sequence: CDR1 SGDLS, CDR2 YYNGEE. The CDR3 covers 21 residues. Trimming took 3 bases from V and 2 from J; bases not matched to a gene: 24.

This clonotype was picked up a small number of times. This chain connects TRBV28 to TRBJ1-2, with unresolved D. The CDR3 sequence is 15 residues long. Germline assignment: CDR1 MDHEN and CDR2 SYDVKM. Between the trimmed V and J ends, which lost 1 base and 4 bases, there was a span of 13 bases. Here the CDR3 reads CASSLFPGQPYGYTF. The CDR3 region has the DNA TGTGCCAGCAGTTTATTCCCCGGGCAGCCCTATGGCTACACCTTC.

This clonotype showed up many times. The rearrangement uses TRBV14 and TRBJ2-1, with TRBD2 identical over 7 bases. The V segment lost 5 bases and the J segment 8 bases; nucleotides outside the gene matches: 9. Germline assignment: CDR1 SGHDN and CDR2 FVKESK. The CDR3 contains 14 residues. The CDR3 is CASSVRTRRDEQFF. CDR3 sequence (DNA): TGTGCCAGCAGCGTCAGGACTAGACGCGATGAGCAGTTCTTC.

The chain joins TRBV9 to TRBJ2-2; 12 bases fit TRBD2. This CDR3 has 16 amino acids. V shed 5 bases, J shed 4 bases, and the junction held 6 bases outside the gene matches. Germline V gene lookup returns CDR1 SGDLS and CDR2 YYNGEE. DNA for the CDR3: TGTGCCAGCAGTGCAAAGGGACTAGCGGGCACCGGGGAGCTGTTTTTT. Translation gives CASSAKGLAGTGELFF.

The sample holds many counts of this clonotype. The rearrangement links TRBV28 to TRBJ2-5, with D perhaps matching TRBD1 (6 bases). Germline V gene sequence: CDR1 MDHEN, CDR2 SYDVKM. The V end lost 2 bases, the J end lost 2 bases, and 9 bases lay between the germline ends. This CDR3 is built from 14 residues. CDR3 in amino acids: CASSLIGQQETQYF. The CDR3 bases are TGTGCCAGCAGTTTAATAGGACAGCAAGAGACCCAGTACTTC.